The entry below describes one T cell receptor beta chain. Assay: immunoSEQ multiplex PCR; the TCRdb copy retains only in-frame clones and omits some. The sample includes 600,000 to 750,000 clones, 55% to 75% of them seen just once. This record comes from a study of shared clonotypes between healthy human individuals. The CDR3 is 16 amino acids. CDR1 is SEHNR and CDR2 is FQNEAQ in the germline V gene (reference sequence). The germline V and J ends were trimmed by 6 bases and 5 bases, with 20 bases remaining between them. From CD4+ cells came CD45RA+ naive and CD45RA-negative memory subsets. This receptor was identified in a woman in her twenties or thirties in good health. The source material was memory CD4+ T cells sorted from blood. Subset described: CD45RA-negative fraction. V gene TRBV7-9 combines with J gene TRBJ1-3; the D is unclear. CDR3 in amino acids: CASSPARTGSRNTIYF. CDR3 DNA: TGTGCCAGCAGTCCGGCCCGGACGGGTAGTAGAAACACCATATATTTT.